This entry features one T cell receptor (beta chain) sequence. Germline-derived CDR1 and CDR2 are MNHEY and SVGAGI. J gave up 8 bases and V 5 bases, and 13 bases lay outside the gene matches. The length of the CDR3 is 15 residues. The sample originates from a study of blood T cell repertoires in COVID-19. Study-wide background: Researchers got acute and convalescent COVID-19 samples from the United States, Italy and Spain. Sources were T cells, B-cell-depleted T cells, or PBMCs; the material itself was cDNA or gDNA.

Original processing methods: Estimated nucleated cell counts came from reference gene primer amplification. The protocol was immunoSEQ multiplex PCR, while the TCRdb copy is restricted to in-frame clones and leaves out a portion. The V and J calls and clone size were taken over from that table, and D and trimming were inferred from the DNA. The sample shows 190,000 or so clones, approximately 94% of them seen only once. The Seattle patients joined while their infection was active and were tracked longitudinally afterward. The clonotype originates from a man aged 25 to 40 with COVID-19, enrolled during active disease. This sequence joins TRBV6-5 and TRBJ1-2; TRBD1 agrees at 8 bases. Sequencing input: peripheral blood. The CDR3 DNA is TGTGCCAGCAGTAAGACAGGGGCACAGGTCGACGGCTACACCTTC. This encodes CASSKTGAQVDGYTF.